This TCR beta chain was documented in a study of T cell responses to AZD1222 COVID-19 vaccine. Here immunoSEQ multiplex PCR was the method, and the copy in TCRdb shows in-frame clones only, minus some. Of roughly 100,000 clones listed, approximately 88% were seen once; the top ten hold roughly 3.5%. Germline-derived CDR1 and CDR2 are MNHNY and SVGAGI (reference sequence). Trimming stripped 6 bases from V and 5 bases from J, with 5 bases between. This CDR3 contains 10 residues. The chain employs TRBV6-6 and TRBJ2-7; D is unresolved. This receptor was identified in an adult in good health. Sequenced here: peripheral blood, sampled on day 0 of AZD1222 vaccination. The CDR3 region has the DNA TGTGCCAGCAGCGCCAACGAGCAGTACTTC. It yields the protein CASSANEQYF.